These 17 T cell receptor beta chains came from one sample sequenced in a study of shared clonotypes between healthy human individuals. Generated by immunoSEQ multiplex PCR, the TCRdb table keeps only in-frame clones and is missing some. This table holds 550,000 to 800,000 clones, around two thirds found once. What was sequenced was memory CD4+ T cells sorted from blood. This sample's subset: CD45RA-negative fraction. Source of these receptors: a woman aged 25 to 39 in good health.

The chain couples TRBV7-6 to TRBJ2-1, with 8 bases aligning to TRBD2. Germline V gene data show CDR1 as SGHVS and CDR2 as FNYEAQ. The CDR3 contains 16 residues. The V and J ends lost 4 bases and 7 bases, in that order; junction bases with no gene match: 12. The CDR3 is CASSSPREGKRNEQFF. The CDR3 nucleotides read TGTGCCAGCAGCTCCCCCCGGGAGGGGAAAAGGAATGAGCAGTTCTTC. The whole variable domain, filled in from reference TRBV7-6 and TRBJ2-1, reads GAGVSQSPRYKVTKRGQDVALRCDPISGHVSLYWYRQALGQGPEFLTYFNYEAQQDKSGLPNDRFSAERPEGSISTLTIQRTEQRDSAMYRCASSSPREGKRNEQFFGPGTRLTVL.

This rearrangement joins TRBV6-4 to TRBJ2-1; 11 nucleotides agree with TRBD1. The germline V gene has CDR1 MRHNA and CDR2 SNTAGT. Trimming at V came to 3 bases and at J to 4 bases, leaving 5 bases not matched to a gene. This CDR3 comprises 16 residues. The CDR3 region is CASSEAGTGGYNEQFF. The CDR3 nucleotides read TGTGCCAGCAGTGAAGCCGGGACAGGGGGATACAATGAGCAGTTCTTC.

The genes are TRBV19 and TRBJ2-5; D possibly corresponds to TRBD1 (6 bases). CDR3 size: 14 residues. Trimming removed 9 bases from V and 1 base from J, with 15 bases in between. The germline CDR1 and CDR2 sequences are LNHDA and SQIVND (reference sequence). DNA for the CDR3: TGTGCCAGCCCAACTGGGGGCGGCCAAGAGACCCAGTACTTC. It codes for CASPTGGGQETQYF.

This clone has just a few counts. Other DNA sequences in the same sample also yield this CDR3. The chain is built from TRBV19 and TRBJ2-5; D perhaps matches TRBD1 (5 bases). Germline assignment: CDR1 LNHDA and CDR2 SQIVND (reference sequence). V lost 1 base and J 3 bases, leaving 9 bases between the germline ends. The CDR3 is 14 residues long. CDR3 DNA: TGTGCCAGTAGTATAGCAGGGTATGAAGAGACCCAGTACTTC. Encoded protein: CASSIAGYEETQYF.

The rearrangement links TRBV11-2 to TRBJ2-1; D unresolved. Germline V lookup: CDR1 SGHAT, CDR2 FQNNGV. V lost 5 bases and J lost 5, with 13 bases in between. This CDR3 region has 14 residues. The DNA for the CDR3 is TGTGCCAGCAGCCAACCTCAAGATAACAATGAGCAGTTCTTC. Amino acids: CASSQPQDNNEQFF. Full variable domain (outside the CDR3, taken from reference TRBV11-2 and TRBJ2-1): EAGVAQSPRYKIIEKRQSVAFWCNPISGHATLYWYQQILGQGPKLLIQFQNNGVVDDSQLPKDRFSAERLKGVDSTLKIQPAKLEDSAVYLCASSQPQDNNEQFFGPGTRLTVL.

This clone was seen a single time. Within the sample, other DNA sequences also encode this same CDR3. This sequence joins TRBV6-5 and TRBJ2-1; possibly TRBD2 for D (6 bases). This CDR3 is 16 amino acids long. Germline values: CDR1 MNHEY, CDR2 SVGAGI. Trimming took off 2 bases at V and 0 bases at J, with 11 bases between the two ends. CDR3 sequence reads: CASSYRSGSSYNEQFF. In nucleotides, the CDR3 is TGTGCCAGCAGTTACCGTAGCGGCAGCTCCTACAATGAGCAGTTCTTC.

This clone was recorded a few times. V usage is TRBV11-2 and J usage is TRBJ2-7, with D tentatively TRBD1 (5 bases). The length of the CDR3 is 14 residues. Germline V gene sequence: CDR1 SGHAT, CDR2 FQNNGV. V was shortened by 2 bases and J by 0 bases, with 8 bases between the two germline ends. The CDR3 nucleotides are TGTGCCAGCAGCTTACAACAGGACTCCTACGAGCAGTACTTC. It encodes CASSLQQDSYEQYF.

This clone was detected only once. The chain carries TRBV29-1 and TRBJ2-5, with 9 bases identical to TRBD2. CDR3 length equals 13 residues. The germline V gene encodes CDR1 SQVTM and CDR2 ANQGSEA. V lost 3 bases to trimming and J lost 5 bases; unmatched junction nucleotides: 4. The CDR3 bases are TGCAGCGTTGACGCGGGAGGGTCGGAGACCCAGTACTTC. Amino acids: CSVDAGGSETQYF.

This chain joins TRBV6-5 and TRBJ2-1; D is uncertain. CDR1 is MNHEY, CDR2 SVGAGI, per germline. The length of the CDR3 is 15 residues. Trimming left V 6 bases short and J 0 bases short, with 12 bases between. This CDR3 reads CASSVTANSYNEQFF. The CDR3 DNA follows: TGTGCCAGCAGCGTAACAGCCAACTCCTACAATGAGCAGTTCTTC.

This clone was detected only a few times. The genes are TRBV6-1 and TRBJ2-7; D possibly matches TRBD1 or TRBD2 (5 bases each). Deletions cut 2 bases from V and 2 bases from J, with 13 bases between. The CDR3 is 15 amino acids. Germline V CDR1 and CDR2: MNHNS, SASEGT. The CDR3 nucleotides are TGTGCCAGCAGTGAATGGGACGGAGTTACCTACGAGCAGTACTTC. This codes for CASSEWDGVTYEQYF.

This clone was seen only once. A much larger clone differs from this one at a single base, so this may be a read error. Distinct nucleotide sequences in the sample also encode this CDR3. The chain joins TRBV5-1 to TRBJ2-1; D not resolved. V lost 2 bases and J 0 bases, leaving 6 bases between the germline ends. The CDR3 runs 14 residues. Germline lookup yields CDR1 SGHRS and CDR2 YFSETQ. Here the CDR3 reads CASSFGNSYNEQFF. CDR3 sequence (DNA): TGCGCCAGCAGCTTCGGTAACTCCTACAATGAGCAGTTCTTC.

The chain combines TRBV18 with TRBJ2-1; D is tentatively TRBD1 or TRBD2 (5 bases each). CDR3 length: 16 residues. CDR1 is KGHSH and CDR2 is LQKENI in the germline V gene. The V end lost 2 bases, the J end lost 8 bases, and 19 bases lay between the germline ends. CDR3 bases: TGTGCCAGCTCACCAGCTCTCGGGGCCGGGCCTGATGAGCAGTTCTTC. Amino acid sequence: CASSPALGAGPDEQFF.

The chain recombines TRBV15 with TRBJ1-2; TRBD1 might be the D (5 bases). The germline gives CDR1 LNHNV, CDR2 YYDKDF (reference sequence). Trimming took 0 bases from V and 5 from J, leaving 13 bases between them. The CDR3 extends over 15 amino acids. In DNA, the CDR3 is TGTGCCACCAGCAGAGATAGGGACGAATTTTATGGCTACACCTTC. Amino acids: CATSRDRDEFYGYTF.

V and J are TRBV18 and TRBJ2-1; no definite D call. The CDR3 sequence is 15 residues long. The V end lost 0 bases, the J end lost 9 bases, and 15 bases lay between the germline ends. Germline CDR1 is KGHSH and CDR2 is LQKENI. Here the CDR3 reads CASSPPARFNSEQFF. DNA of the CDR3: TGTGCCAGCTCACCACCGGCCAGGTTTAATAGTGAGCAGTTCTTC.

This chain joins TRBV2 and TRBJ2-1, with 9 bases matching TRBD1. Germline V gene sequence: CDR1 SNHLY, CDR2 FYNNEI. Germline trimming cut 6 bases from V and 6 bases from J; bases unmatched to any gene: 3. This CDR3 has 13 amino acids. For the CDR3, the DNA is TGTGCCAGCAGGGGACAGGGAATCAATGAGCAGTTCTTC. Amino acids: CASRGQGINEQFF.

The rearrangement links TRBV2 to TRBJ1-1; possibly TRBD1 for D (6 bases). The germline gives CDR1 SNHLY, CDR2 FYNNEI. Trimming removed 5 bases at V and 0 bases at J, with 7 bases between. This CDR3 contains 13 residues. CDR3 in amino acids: CASSNRVNTEAFF. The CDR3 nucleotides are TGTGCCAGCAGTAACAGGGTGAACACTGAAGCTTTCTTT. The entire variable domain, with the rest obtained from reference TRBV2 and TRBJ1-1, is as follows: EPEVTQTPSHQVTQMGQEVILRCVPISNHLYFYWYRQILGQKVEFLVSFYNNEISEKSEIFDDQFSVERPDGSNFTLKIRSTKLEDSAMYFCASSNRVNTEAFFGQGTRLTVV.

The CDR3 DNA is TGTGCCAGCAGCATCGGGGGTGGGGCCGAGCAGTACTTC. Protein: CASSIGGGAEQYF. The chain couples TRBV28 to TRBJ2-7, with a weak D call TRBD2 (6 bases). CDR3 size: 13 residues. Trimming pared 6 bases from V and 6 bases from J, leaving 15 bases between. Germline-derived CDR1 and CDR2 are MDHEN and SYDVKM.